This TCR beta chain was retrieved from a study of memory CD4+ T cells and cytomegalovirus serostatus. The sort gate was single viable CD3+CD4+CD8-CD45RO+ cells for memory CD4+ T cells. CMV serostatus came from serum IgG against pp150, pp28, p38, p52. This clone has just a few counts. Clones were sequenced by immunoSEQ multiplex PCR, and TCRdb holds only the in-frame ones, with some missing. This sample has about 52,000 clones; more than 70% occur once, and the top ten carry roughly 1.4%. Trimming left V 0 bases short and J 7 bases short, with 8 bases between. Germline V gene lookup returns CDR1 SGHRS and CDR2 YFSETQ. The CDR3 sequence is 14 residues long.

The source is an adult in good health and CMV-seropositive. The sequencing input was memory CD4+ T cells from blood. The chain carries TRBV5-1 and TRBJ1-6; D perhaps matches TRBD1 (6 bases). The CDR3 DNA reads TGCGCCAGCAGCTTGGCAGGGGTCAATTCACCCCTCCACTTT. Its protein is CASSLAGVNSPLHF.